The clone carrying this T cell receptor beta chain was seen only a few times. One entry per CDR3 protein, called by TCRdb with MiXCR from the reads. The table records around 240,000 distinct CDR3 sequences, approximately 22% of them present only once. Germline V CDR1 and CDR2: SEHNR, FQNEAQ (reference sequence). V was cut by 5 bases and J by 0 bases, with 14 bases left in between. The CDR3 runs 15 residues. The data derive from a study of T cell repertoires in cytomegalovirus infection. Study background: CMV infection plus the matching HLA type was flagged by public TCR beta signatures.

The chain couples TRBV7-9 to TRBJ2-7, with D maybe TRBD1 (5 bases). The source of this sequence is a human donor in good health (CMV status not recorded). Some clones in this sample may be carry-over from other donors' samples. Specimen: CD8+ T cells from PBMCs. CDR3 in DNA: TGTGCCAGCAGCGACCCCGGACATCCCTCCTACGAGCAGTACTTC. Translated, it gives CASSDPGHPSYEQYF.